The present entry profiles one TCR beta chain with its context. This clonotype occurred many times. No cognate antigen has been identified for it. Base qualities were left out, and no much larger clone turns up one base away. The source of the sample is a study of CD8 T cells in ankylosing spondylitis (TCRdb year 2017). For context, the study as a whole: The study profiled T cell receptor beta repertoires in healthy donors and ankylosing spondylitis patients to find disease-linked TCR variants. The whole study cohort included over a hundred healthy donors and 25 ankylosing spondylitis patients. Samples of peripheral blood were taken, and for ankylosing spondylitis patients, synovial fluid was collected as well.

These reads were obtained on an Illumina HiSeq 2500. TCR beta libraries were prepared by quantitative 5'-RACE with molecular barcodes. The published analysis was carried out like this. A new computational method based on a probabilistic model of VDJ rearrangement was used to identify disease-linked TCR variants. The public reads were run again by TCRdb, first through fastp at Q25 and then through MiXCR, and only productive beta chains were kept. Duplicate CDR3 protein sequences are folded into a single record with the most common DNA and genes. Clone size and V and J calls follow TCRdb, not the original study. This sample comprises just under 550,000 distinct CDR3 sequences, roughly 13% of them detected only once. The top ten hold 6.8% of the sample. V gives up 6 bases and J gives up 4 bases, and the segment between their germline ends measures 13 bases. The CDR3, from cysteine to phenylalanine, totals 14 residues. Left in the record is the CDR3 DNA by itself, 42 bases read in frame from the first base.

On the study overall, not on this receptor specifically: A TCR beta motif made up of several highly homologous amino acid variants appeared to be characteristic of blood from ankylosing spondylitis patients. The disease-linked clones were reported as significantly enriched in matched synovial fluid samples from ankylosing spondylitis patients. Some TCR beta motif variants had previously been reported in synovial fluid and blood of reactive arthritis patients, which suggested common disease-initiation mechanisms. The disease-linked clones had a CD8+ phenotype and were found at relatively low frequencies in peripheral blood.

The sequence is built from TRBV12-3 or TRBV12-4 and TRBJ2-1; the D gene is possibly TRBD2, with 5 bases matching. The sequence was obtained from a male donor with ankylosing spondylitis. The sample was blood, either unsorted or a sorted T cell fraction (not recorded which). The CDR3 reads CASRVWRAYNEQFF. The nucleotides read TGTGCCAGCAGGGTCTGGCGGGCTTACAATGAGCAGTTCTTC.